Included here is one TCR beta chain sequence, with context. V was cut by 5 bases and J by 1 base, with 7 bases left in between. Germline CDR1 is SGHTA and CDR2 is FQGTGA. The CDR3 has 13 amino acids. These data originate in a study of blood T cell repertoires in COVID-19. As handled by the study authors: Quantification of nucleated cells was approximated via reference gene primer amplification. Assay: immunoSEQ multiplex PCR; the TCRdb copy retains only in-frame clones and omits some. V, J and clone size derive from that table, while D and trimming were established from the DNA sequence. The sample lists 150,000 to 200,000 clones, roughly four fifths occurring once.

This receptor was obtained from a woman in her 70s with COVID-19, enrolled during active disease. The sequencing input was peripheral blood. This sequence joins TRBV7-3 and TRBJ2-3, with unresolved D. CDR3 residues: CASSHTRTDTQYF. The CDR3 region has the DNA TGTGCCAGCAGCCACACCCGCACAGATACGCAGTATTTT.